This TCR beta chain originates from a study of high-grade serous ovarian cancer treatment subgroups. Study-wide results and limits: Repertoire analysis covered CDR3 alone, not CDR1 or CDR2.

On this clone itself: The antigen is undetermined. The junction differs from germline at one of its ends, possibly a read error.

Sequencing used immunoSEQ multiplex PCR; TCRdb keeps in-frame clones, though not all of them. Of a few thousand clones in the sample, around 77% were seen once. Tumor tissue was taken before any definitive surgery or chemotherapy was given. Germline-derived CDR1 and CDR2 are MGHRA and YSYEKL. The CDR3 extends over 11 amino acids. Sample: tumor tissue. The gene calls are TRBV4-1 and TRBJ1-4; tentatively, D is TRBD1 (6 bases). This sequence originates from a human donor with high-grade serous ovarian cancer. The CDR3 sequence: CASSQEGHHIF. CDR3 nucleotides: TGCGCCAGCAGCCAAGAGGGACACCACATTTTT.